Below, 17 T cell receptor beta chains from the same sample are listed, as sequenced in a study of T cell repertoires in cytomegalovirus infection. One entry per CDR3 protein, called by TCRdb with MiXCR from the reads. This sample has about 740,000 distinct CDR3 sequences; less than 40% occur once, and the top ten carry roughly 2.9%. Sequencing was done on a sample of PBMCs. These receptors were obtained from a human donor in good health (CMV status not recorded). Some clones in this sample may be carry-over from other donors' samples.

This chain joins TRBV12-3 or TRBV12-4 and TRBJ1-2; D gene ambiguous. The CDR3 runs 16 residues. The ends were cut back, 3 bases at V and 7 bases at J, with 21 bases in the middle. The CDR3 coding sequence is TGTGCCAGCAGTTTGGAAAGCCCAGCGAGTCGGAGTGGCTACACCTTC. It is translated as CASSLESPASRSGYTF.

The chain employs TRBV28 and TRBJ1-4; tentatively, D is TRBD1 (5 bases). The CDR3 loop spans 16 amino acids. Trimming removed 3 bases from V and 3 bases from J, with 14 bases in between. Looked up from germline, CDR1 is MDHEN and CDR2 is SYDVKM. The CDR3 sequence is CASSLGRGGANEKLFF. For the CDR3, the DNA is TGTGCCAGCAGTTTGGGTCGCGGGGGAGCTAATGAAAAACTGTTTTTT.

The chain links TRBV7-4 to TRBJ2-3; maybe TRBD2 (5 bases). The CDR3 runs to 15 residues. The germline V gene has CDR1 SGHVT and CDR2 SQSDAQ. V was trimmed by 4 bases and J by 0 bases, leaving 11 bases between them. In DNA, the CDR3 is TGTGCCAGCAGCTCGCACGGACTGAGCACAGATACGCAGTATTTT. Protein sequence: CASSSHGLSTDTQYF.

This chain links TRBV20-1 with TRBJ2-3; perhaps TRBD1 as D (6 bases). The CDR3 sequence is 16 residues long. Trimming took off 0 bases at V and 5 bases at J, with 18 bases between the two ends. The germline CDR1 and CDR2 sequences are DFQATT and SNEGSKA (reference sequence). CDR3 sequence: CSARDPAANRVDTQYF. Here the CDR3 DNA reads TGCAGTGCTAGAGATCCAGCGGCCAACAGGGTAGATACGCAGTATTTT.

The chain employs TRBV19 and TRBJ1-2, with 8 bases that match TRBD1. The CDR3 runs to 13 residues. The V segment lost 3 bases and the J segment 8 bases; nucleotides outside the gene matches: 5. The germline gives CDR1 LNHDA, CDR2 SQIVND (reference sequence). This CDR3 is CASSIGQGPGYTF. The CDR3 DNA sequence: TGTGCCAGTAGTATTGGACAGGGCCCCGGCTACACCTTC.

This clonotype was seen a handful of times. V gene TRBV28 combines with J gene TRBJ1-1; 10 bases match TRBD1. Germline lookup yields CDR1 MDHEN and CDR2 SYDVKM. This CDR3 is built from 16 residues. V dropped 3 bases and J dropped 5; count of bases not matched to a gene: 9. The CDR3 coding sequence is TGTGCCAGCAGTTTTACGGGGGACAGGGGTTTTACTGAAGCTTTCTTT. This codes for CASSFTGDRGFTEAFF.

Details on this clonotype: Germline is not matched at one junction end, which may reflect a read error. The chain employs TRBV5-6 and TRBJ2-3; D gene ambiguous. This CDR3 is built from 11 residues. From germline, CDR1 is SGHDT and CDR2 YYEEEE. The CDR3 reads CASSFDTRTIF. CDR3 nucleotide sequence: TGTGCCAGCAGCTTCGACACGAGGACGATTTTT.

V is TRBV5-1 and J is TRBJ1-2; 10 bases match TRBD1. This CDR3 comprises 14 residues. Germline V gene data show CDR1 as SGHRS and CDR2 as YFSETQ. V was clipped by 4 bases and J by 4 bases; unmatched bases: 4. The DNA for the CDR3 is TGCGCCAGCAGCACGACAGGGGGCCTCTATGGCTACACCTTC. It codes for CASSTTGGLYGYTF.

This clonotype was recorded a few times. The chain is built from TRBV19 and TRBJ1-4; D unresolved. The CDR3 is 17 residues long. V lost 3 bases and J lost 8, with 22 bases in between. Germline CDR1 LNHDA, CDR2 SQIVND (reference sequence). The CDR3 loop reads CASSIAVDWATPEKLFF. CDR3 DNA: TGTGCCAGTAGTATCGCGGTGGACTGGGCGACGCCGGAAAAACTGTTTTTT.

In its sample, this clonotype was seen a few times. The chain is built from TRBV10-3 and TRBJ2-7, with D hard to call. The ends were cut back, 2 bases at V and 1 base at J, with 12 bases in the middle. Looked up from germline, CDR1 is ENHRY and CDR2 is SYGVKD. The CDR3 covers 15 residues. The CDR3 reads CAISEESGGSYEQYF. The CDR3 DNA sequence: TGTGCCATCAGTGAGGAGTCGGGTGGTTCCTACGAGCAGTACTTC.

This clonotype was seen once. The V call is TRBV10-3, the J call TRBJ1-5, with 9 bases lining up with TRBD1. CDR1 is ENHRY and CDR2 is SYGVKD in the germline V gene. After removal of 5 bases from V and 4 bases from J, the junction contained 6 bases not matched to a gene. This CDR3 comprises 15 residues. CDR3 residues: CAISRTGEGNQPQHF. CDR3 bases: TGTGCCATCAGTAGGACAGGGGAAGGGAATCAGCCCCAGCATTTT.

The rearrangement joins TRBV7-2 to TRBJ2-1; 14 nucleotides line up with TRBD2. After removal of 5 bases from V and 0 bases from J, the junction contained 9 bases not matched to a gene. Germline CDR1 reads SGHTA; CDR2 reads FQGNSA. This CDR3 spans 19 amino acids. The CDR3 spells CASSPPGLAGGSSYNEQFF. The CDR3 DNA sequence: TGTGCCAGCAGCCCCCCCGGACTAGCGGGGGGCAGCTCCTACAATGAGCAGTTCTTC.

In this sample, this clonotype turned up a few times. One junction end disagrees with the germline gene, perhaps due to a read error. The rearrangement links TRBV15 to TRBJ1-5, with D hard to call. The germline gives CDR1 LNHNV, CDR2 YYDKDF (reference sequence). The CDR3 runs 14 residues. The CDR3 protein is CATSRDRVSAPWDF. CDR3 DNA: TGTGCCACCAGCAGAGATCGAGTGTCAGCCCCTTGGGATTTT.

The chain is built from TRBV19 and TRBJ2-5; TRBD1 agrees at 9 bases. V gave up 7 bases and J gave up 2 bases; unmatched junction bases: 8. The CDR3 extends over 15 amino acids. Per germline, CDR1 LNHDA and CDR2 SQIVND (reference sequence). The CDR3 loop is CASNTGGAVQETQYF. DNA of the CDR3: TGTGCCAGTAATACAGGGGGCGCGGTACAAGAGACCCAGTACTTC.

This chain links TRBV27 with TRBJ2-3; 9 nucleotides match TRBD2. CDR3 size: 17 residues. Trimming removed 5 bases from V and 5 bases from J; junction bases left unmatched: 14. The germline V gene encodes CDR1 MNHEY and CDR2 SMNVEV (reference sequence). In DNA, the CDR3 is TGTGCCAGCAGTGGGCTATTCAAGCGGGAGGACGAAGATACGCAGTATTTT. Its translation: CASSGLFKREDEDTQYF.

This clonotype showed up just a few times. CDR3 nucleotides: TGTGCCAGCAGTTTATCGACTAGCGGGGCCTACGAGCAGTACTTC. Protein product: CASSLSTSGAYEQYF. This rearrangement joins TRBV27 to TRBJ2-7, with 11 positions matching TRBD2. The J segment lost 2 bases and the V segment lost 0 bases, leaving 0 bases of the junction unmatched. The CDR3 length is 15 residues. Germline CDR1 MNHEY, CDR2 SMNVEV (reference sequence).

The chain employs TRBV19 and TRBJ1-1; D is ambiguous. The CDR3 loop spans 13 amino acids. Trimming cost V 5 bases and J 1 base, with 8 bases left between them. Germline V gives CDR1 LNHDA, CDR2 SQIVND (reference sequence). The CDR3 DNA reads as TGTGCCAGTAGTCCGGCTACGAACACTGAAGCTTTCTTT. Encoded protein: CASSPATNTEAFF.